The rows below give T cell receptor beta chains drawn from one sample of a study of T cell repertoires in cytomegalovirus infection. In TCRdb, the reads were re-called with MiXCR into one record per CDR3 protein. The sample has 500,000 or so distinct CDR3 sequences; about 15% are singletons. The sequenced sample consisted of CD8+ T cells from PBMCs. Source of these receptors: a human donor in good health (CMV status not recorded). Some clones in this sample may be carry-over from other donors' samples. Both conserved end residues are part of each CDR3. Each record gives: D gene, V gene, clone size, J gene, CDR3 protein, CDR3 DNA. D genes are given only for firm matches. Some rows mark clone size as missing; the rest say once, few, many or name a class of expanded clone.

>TRBD1|TRBV29-1|many|TRBJ2-7
CSVGRDRGQREQYF
TGCAGCGTTGGGAGGGACAGGGGGCAGAGAGAGCAGTACTTC
>NA|TRBV28|NA|TRBJ2-5
CASSRHTIQETQYF
TGTGCCAGCAGTCGACACACTATTCAAGAGACCCAGTACTTC
>NA|TRBV18|few|TRBJ2-7
CASSPGGTNPYEQYF
TGTGCCAGCTCACCTGGGGGGACCAACCCCTACGAGCAGTACTTC
>NA|TRBV6-1|many|TRBJ2-1
CASSALEGYEQFF
TGTGCCAGCAGTGCTCTGGAAGGGTATGAGCAGTTCTTC
>TRBD1|TRBV19|NA|TRBJ1-2
CASSIEGDSYNYSYTF
TGTGCCAGTAGTATAGAAGGGGACAGCTACAACTATAGCTACACCTTC
>NA|TRBV3-1|few|TRBJ1-3
CASSQDEGPGNTIYF
TGTGCCAGCAGCCAAGATGAAGGGCCCGGAAACACCATATATTTT
>NA|TRBV28|NA|TRBJ1-1
CASTSFMDLNTEAFF
TGTGCCAGCACCTCGTTTATGGACCTGAACACTGAAGCTTTCTTT
>TRBD2|TRBV5-4|NA|TRBJ2-5
CASSLPSRGGETQYF
TGTGCCAGCAGCTTGCCTTCTCGGGGGGGAGAGACCCAGTACTTC
>NA|TRBV11-2|many|TRBJ2-1
CASSSNFLSSYNEQFF
TGTGCCAGCAGCTCGAACTTCTTGAGCTCCTACAATGAGCAGTTCTTC
>TRBD1|TRBV6-1|many|TRBJ1-5
CAADRGSNQPQHF
TGTGCCGCCGACAGGGGTAGCAATCAGCCCCAGCATTTT
>NA|TRBV4-1|NA|TRBJ1-1
CASSQEPYTEAFF
TGCGCCAGCAGCCAAGAACCGTACACTGAAGCTTTCTTT
>NA|TRBV20-1|NA|TRBJ1-1
CSAQLRDKGPVEAFF
TGCAGTGCCCAACTAAGAGACAAGGGGCCGGTTGAAGCTTTCTTT
>NA|TRBV9|NA|TRBJ1-5
CASSAQGSSNQPQHF
TGTGCCAGCAGTGCCCAGGGGTCTAGCAATCAGCCCCAGCATTTT
>NA|TRBV14|few|TRBJ1-2
CASSPSQGFYGYTF
TGTGCCAGCAGCCCCTCCCAGGGATTTTATGGCTACACCTTC
>NA|TRBV4-2|many|TRBJ1-1
CASSQAPGSGRGTEAFF
TGTGCCAGCAGCCAAGCCCCAGGCTCGGGAAGAGGCACTGAAGCTTTCTTT
>TRBD1|TRBV14|few|TRBJ2-2
CASSQDRRRTGWNTGELFF
TGTGCCAGCAGCCAAGATAGGCGCCGGACAGGATGGAACACCGGGGAGCTGTTTTTT
>NA|TRBV9|NA|TRBJ1-1
CASSVARTSRNTEASF
TGTGCCAGCAGCGTAGCGCGAACTTCAAGGAACACTGAAGCTTCCTTT
>NA|TRBV29-1|few|TRBJ2-7
CSVRDISSYEQYF
TGCAGCGTTCGGGACATCAGCTCCTACGAGCAGTACTTC
>NA|TRBV14|NA|TRBJ1-2
CASSQVAQSYGYTF
TGTGCCAGCAGCCAAGTGGCACAGTCCTATGGCTACACCTTC
>NA|TRBV6-2/TRBV6-3|many|TRBJ2-1
CASSYLGNEQFF
TGTGCCAGCAGCTATCTAGGTAATGAGCAGTTCTTC
>NA|TRBV6-1|many|TRBJ2-7
CASSEKGSLYEQYF
TGTGCCAGCAGTGAGAAGGGGAGCCTGTACGAGCAGTACTTC
>NA|TRBV7-8|NA|TRBJ2-7
CASLTEKDGSLISYEKYF
TGTGCAAGCCTCACTGAAAAGGACGGCTCCTTGATCTCCTACGAGAAGTACTTC
>NA|TRBV19|few|TRBJ1-1
CASSMRNRLNTEAFF
TGTGCCAGTAGTATGCGGAACAGGCTGAACACTGAAGCTTTCTTT
>TRBD1|TRBV24-1|NA|TRBJ1-2
CATSDSHRDRPNGYTF
TGTGCCACCAGTGATTCCCATCGGGACAGGCCTAACGGCTACACCTTC
>NA|TRBV30|NA|TRBJ2-7
CASISMGAYEQYF
TGTGCCTCCATTTCGATGGGGGCCTACGAGCAGTACTTC
>NA|TRBV27|NA|TRBJ2-1
CASSLSSVGVEQFF
TGTGCCAGCAGTTTATCGTCCGTGGGGGTTGAGCAGTTCTTC
>NA|TRBV6-2/TRBV6-3|few|TRBJ2-7
CASGTRYEQYF
TGTGCCAGCGGTACCCGCTACGAGCAGTACTTC
>TRBD2|TRBV5-1|few|TRBJ2-5
CASSPGLAGWAQETQYF
TGCGCCAGCAGCCCCGGACTAGCGGGTTGGGCACAAGAGACCCAGTACTTC
>TRBD2|TRBV4-1|NA|TRBJ2-1
CASSRIPGLGRDNEQFF
TGCGCCAGCAGCCGTATACCGGGACTAGGTAGAGATAATGAGCAGTTCTTC
>NA|TRBV7-3|NA|TRBJ2-2
CASSLLSGSANTGELFF
TGTGCCAGCAGCTTACTCTCTGGTAGCGCGAACACCGGGGAGCTGTTTTTT
>TRBD1|TRBV7-8|many|TRBJ2-3
CASSLRDRDLYF
TGTGCCAGCAGCTTACGGGACAGGGACCTGTATTTT
>NA|TRBV6-5|NA|TRBJ2-1
CARSRDSHEQFF
TGTGCACGCAGTCGGGATTCCCATGAGCAGTTCTTC
>NA|TRBV7-3|many|TRBJ2-2
CASSPQDSGELFF
TGTGCCAGCAGCCCTCAAGATTCCGGGGAGCTGTTTTTT
>TRBD2|TRBV7-8|many|TRBJ2-3
CASSNPGLAGPSTDTQYF
TGTGCCAGCAGCAACCCGGGTCTAGCGGGACCTAGCACAGATACGCAGTATTTT
>TRBD2|TRBV10-2|NA|TRBJ2-1
CASRGRSGGAGEQFF
TGCGCCAGCAGAGGAAGAAGCGGGGGGGCGGGTGAGCAGTTCTTC
>NA|TRBV2|few|TRBJ1-5
CASSEETQLDQPQHF
TGTGCCAGCAGTGAAGAAACACAGCTCGATCAGCCCCAGCATTTT
>TRBD2|TRBV9|few|TRBJ2-5
CASTASGGAGETQYF
TGTGCCAGCACGGCTAGCGGGGGGGCCGGGGAGACCCAGTACTTC
>NA|TRBV5-4|NA|TRBJ1-2
CASSWGGGDYGYTF
TGTGCCAGCAGCTGGGGCGGGGGAGACTATGGCTACACCTTC